A single sample is the source of the 4 T cell receptor beta chains below, sequenced in a study of blood T cell repertoires in COVID-19. TCRdb's copy holds only in-frame clones and misses some; the assay was immunoSEQ multiplex PCR. The sample has 70,000 to 95,000 clones, 88% seen once; the top ten hold 4.8%. The sequenced material came from peripheral blood. The origin of the receptors is a woman of 80 years or more with active COVID-19.

The V call is TRBV29-1, the J call TRBJ2-1; 14 positions agree with TRBD2. Unmatched junction bases numbered 7, after V lost 5 bases and J lost 1 base. Germline V CDR1 and CDR2: SQVTM, ANQGSEA. The CDR3 runs to 17 residues. CDR3 nucleotides: TGCAGCGTTCTCGGGACTAGCGGGAGTAGGTCCTACAATGAGCAGTTCTTC. This codes for CSVLGTSGSRSYNEQFF.

The chain recombines TRBV10-1 with TRBJ2-7; D perhaps matches TRBD1 (5 bases). Germline V lookup: CDR1 WNHNN, CDR2 SYGVQD (reference sequence). V was cut by 7 bases and J by 1 base, with 14 bases left in between. CDR3 length: 14 residues. CDR3 loop: CASTAGFPSYEQYF. CDR3 bases: TGCGCCAGCACTGCAGGGTTTCCATCCTACGAGCAGTACTTC.

The gene calls are TRBV2 and TRBJ2-1; the D is unclear. Trimming stripped 2 bases from V and 2 bases from J, with 10 bases between. CDR3 length equals 15 residues. CDR1 and CDR2 (germline): SNHLY, FYNNEI. The CDR3 nucleotides read TGTGCCAGCAGTGAAAGTATGAGCGCCTACAATGAGCAGTTCTTC. It yields the protein CASSESMSAYNEQFF.

The chain has TRBV2 and TRBJ1-5; no firm D call. The V gene's germline CDR1 is SNHLY and CDR2 FYNNEI. The CDR3 contains 15 residues. The germline V and J ends were trimmed by 7 bases and 1 base, with 14 bases remaining between them. The CDR3 DNA follows: TGTGCCAGCACTTTCGAGGTCGGGAGCAATCAGCCCCAGCATTTT. Amino acids: CASTFEVGSNQPQHF.